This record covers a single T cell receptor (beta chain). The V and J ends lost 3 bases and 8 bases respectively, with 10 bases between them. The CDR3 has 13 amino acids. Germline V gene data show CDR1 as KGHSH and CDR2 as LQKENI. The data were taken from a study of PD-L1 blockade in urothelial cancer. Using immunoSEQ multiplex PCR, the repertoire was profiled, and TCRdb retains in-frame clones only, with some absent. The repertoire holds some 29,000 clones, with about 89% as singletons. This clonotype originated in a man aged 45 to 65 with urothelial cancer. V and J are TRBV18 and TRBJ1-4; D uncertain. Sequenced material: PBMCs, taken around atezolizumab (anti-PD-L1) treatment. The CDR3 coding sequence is TGTGCCAGCTCACCCACAGCTGGCGAAAAACTGTTTTTT. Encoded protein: CASSPTAGEKLFF.